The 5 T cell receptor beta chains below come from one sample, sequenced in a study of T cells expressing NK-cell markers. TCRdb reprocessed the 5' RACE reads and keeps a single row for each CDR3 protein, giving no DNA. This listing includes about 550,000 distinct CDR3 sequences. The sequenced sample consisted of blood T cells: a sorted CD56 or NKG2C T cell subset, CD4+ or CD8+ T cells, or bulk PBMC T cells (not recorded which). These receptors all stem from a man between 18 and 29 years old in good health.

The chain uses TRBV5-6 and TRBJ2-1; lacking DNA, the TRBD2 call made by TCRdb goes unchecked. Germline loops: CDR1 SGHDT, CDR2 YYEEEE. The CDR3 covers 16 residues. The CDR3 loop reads CASSSNRDWYHNEQFF.

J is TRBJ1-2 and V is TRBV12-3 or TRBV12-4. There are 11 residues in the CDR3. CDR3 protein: CASKQLYGYTF.

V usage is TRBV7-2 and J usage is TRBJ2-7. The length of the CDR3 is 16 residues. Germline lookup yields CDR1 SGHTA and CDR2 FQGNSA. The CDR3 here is CASSLAQRGISYEQYF.

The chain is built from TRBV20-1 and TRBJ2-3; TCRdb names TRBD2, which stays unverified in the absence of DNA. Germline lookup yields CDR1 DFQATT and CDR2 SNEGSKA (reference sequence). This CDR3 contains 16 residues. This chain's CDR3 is CSAGRRGSSARDTQYF.

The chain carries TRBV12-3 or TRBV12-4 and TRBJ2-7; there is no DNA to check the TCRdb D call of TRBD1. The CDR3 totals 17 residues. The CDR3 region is CASSPLSPGQGAGEQYF.